A single sample gave rise to the 25 T cell receptor beta chains below, sequenced in a study of cytomegalovirus exposure and HLA in healthy donors. The PCR used 60 Vbeta and 13 Jbeta primers. Some clones are missing from TCRdb's copy, which holds only in-frame ones; the method was immunoSEQ multiplex PCR. Of around 150,000 clones listed, around 57% are singletons. The material sequenced was PBMCs. These TCRs come from a male donor in good health and CMV-seronegative.

For this clone: Its ends do not fully match the called genes, so a read error is possible. The genes are TRBV6-1 and TRBJ1-2; the D gene is possibly TRBD1 (5 bases). The CDR3 loop spans 12 amino acids. Per the germline V gene, CDR1 is MNHNS and CDR2 is SASEGT. The DNA of the CDR3 is TGTGCCAGCAGGCGCAGGGATGGCGGCTACCCCTTC. Translated: CASRRRDGGYPF.

The V call is TRBV6-1, the J call TRBJ1-1; D not certain. This CDR3 has 14 residues. The V end lost 3 bases, the J end lost 1 base, and 9 bases lay between the germline ends. Per the germline V gene, CDR1 is MNHNS and CDR2 is SASEGT. Here the CDR3 DNA reads TGTGCCAGCAGTGATTCCTGGAGGAACACTGAAGCTTTCTTT. Protein: CASSDSWRNTEAFF.

This sequence joins TRBV2 and TRBJ2-7; 9 bases match TRBD2. The CDR3 is 18 amino acids. The J segment lost 0 bases and the V segment lost 3 bases, leaving 12 bases of the junction unmatched. In germline, CDR1 is SNHLY, CDR2 FYNNEI. The CDR3 sequence: CASSDGGLAGPLSYEQYF. CDR3 nucleotide sequence: TGTGCCAGCAGTGATGGTGGGCTAGCGGGGCCGCTCTCCTACGAGCAGTACTTC.

This clone occurred a few times. This chain joins TRBV19 and TRBJ1-5, with D uncertain. Trimming pared 3 bases from V and 3 bases from J, leaving 9 bases between. The CDR3 is 14 residues long. In germline, CDR1 is LNHDA, CDR2 SQIVND (reference sequence). The CDR3 DNA is TGTGCCAGTAGTATGGTAGAAGTCAATCAGCCCCAGCATTTT. Its translation: CASSMVEVNQPQHF.

This clone is a singleton in its sample. The chain carries TRBV7-2 and TRBJ1-5, with 8 bases lining up with TRBD1. This CDR3 spans 15 amino acids. Trimming removed 3 bases from V and 5 bases from J; junction bases left unmatched: 6. Germline CDR1 and CDR2: SGHTA and FQGNSA. The CDR3, as DNA: TGTGCCAGCAGCTTTGGACAGGGTGCCGATCAGCCCCAGCATTTT. It specifies CASSFGQGADQPQHF. Together with reference TRBV7-2 and TRBJ1-5, the CDR3 gives the full variable domain: GAGVSQSPSNKVTEKGKDVELRCDPISGHTALYWYRQSLGQGLEFLIYFQGNSAPDKSGLPSDRFSAERTGGSVSTLTIQRTQQEDSAVYLCASSFGQGADQPQHFGDGTRLSIL.

This clone came up once. V and J are TRBV28 and TRBJ1-2; D may be TRBD1 (6 bases). CDR3 length: 16 amino acids. Trimming removed 7 bases from V and 2 bases from J, with 20 bases in between. Per germline, CDR1 MDHEN and CDR2 SYDVKM. Here the CDR3 DNA reads TGTGCCAGCACCCTATTGGGCCCAACAGGGAACTATGGCTACACCTTC. Protein product: CASTLLGPTGNYGYTF.

This clone was recorded a few times. The genes are TRBV5-1 and TRBJ1-2, with TRBD1 matching over 7 bases. V trimming: 0 bases; J trimming: 5 bases; junction bases outside the gene matches: 16. The V gene's germline CDR1 is SGHRS and CDR2 YFSETQ. CDR3 length: 18 residues. The CDR3 reads CASSLASLVGGLGYGYTF. The CDR3 nucleotides read TGCGCCAGCAGCTTGGCGTCTCTAGTAGGGGGCCTTGGGTATGGCTACACCTTC.

The chain links TRBV7-3 to TRBJ1-3; D remains unclear. CDR3 length equals 19 residues. CDR1 SGHTA and CDR2 FQGTGA come from the germline V gene. Between the trimmed V and J ends, which lost 0 bases and 0 bases, there was a span of 18 bases. The CDR3 loop is CASSLTPREARYSGNTIYF. The CDR3 nucleotides read TGTGCCAGCAGCTTAACTCCCCGGGAGGCCCGTTACTCTGGAAACACCATATATTTT.

This clone was detected a few times. This sequence joins TRBV4-3 and TRBJ2-5; 9 bases map to TRBD2. Trimming cost V 4 bases and J 4 bases; bases outside gene matches: 7. The length of the CDR3 is 15 residues. CDR1 and CDR2 from the germline V gene are LGHNA and YSLEER. CDR3 protein: CASSRSRGGPETQYF. CDR3 nucleotide sequence: TGCGCCAGCAGCCGTTCGCGGGGGGGCCCAGAGACCCAGTACTTC.

This rearrangement joins TRBV7-2 to TRBJ2-2; D gene ambiguous. The germline V gene encodes CDR1 SGHTA and CDR2 FQGNSA. The CDR3 loop spans 14 amino acids. V was shortened by 8 bases and J by 4 bases, with 14 bases between the two germline ends. Here the CDR3 DNA reads TGTGCCAGCCACCCTTTGACTTTCACCGGGGAGCTGTTTTTT. It encodes CASHPLTFTGELFF.

The V and J genes are TRBV6-5 and TRBJ1-5, with D possibly being TRBD1 (5 bases). CDR1 is MNHEY, CDR2 SVGAGI, per germline. Trimming pared 6 bases from V and 6 bases from J, leaving 12 bases between. The CDR3 length is 13 residues. The CDR3, as DNA: TGTGCCAGCAGGGCAGGGTGGGGTCAGCCCCAGCATTTT. Its translation is CASRAGWGQPQHF.

The DNA of the CDR3 is TGTGCCACCAGCACCCTGGACAGGTCTAAAGCTTTCTTT. Translation: CATSTLDRSKAFF. The J gene is TRBJ1-1, the V gene TRBV15, with 7 positions matching TRBD1. The CDR3 runs to 13 residues. V dropped 4 bases and J dropped 9; count of bases not matched to a gene: 8. From germline, CDR1 is LNHNV and CDR2 YYDKDF (reference sequence).

This clone was found a few times. The V gene is TRBV4-1, the J gene TRBJ1-1; 8 bases are shared with TRBD1. Losses at the gene ends were 6 bases for V and 4 bases for J; bases not matched to a gene: 7. Germline V gives CDR1 MGHRA, CDR2 YSYEKL. The CDR3 covers 14 residues. CDR3 residues: CASRITGGVTEAFF. The DNA for the CDR3 is TGCGCCAGCAGAATCACAGGGGGAGTCACTGAAGCTTTCTTT.

The chain joins TRBV9 to TRBJ2-1; TRBD2 matches 7 bases. CDR1 is SGDLS and CDR2 is YYNGEE in the germline V gene. The junction had 3 bases not matched to a gene; V was cut back by 3 bases and J by 9 bases. This CDR3 has 12 residues. The CDR3 DNA sequence: TGTGCCAGCAGCGGGGGGGGATCTGAGCAGTTCTTC. As protein: CASSGGGSEQFF.

For the CDR3, the DNA is TGCGCCAGCAGCCCAAGGACAGGGGAACCCTACGAGCAGTACTTC. Encoded protein: CASSPRTGEPYEQYF. The gene calls are TRBV4-3 and TRBJ2-7, with 9 bases lining up with TRBD1. Per the germline V gene, CDR1 is LGHNA and CDR2 is YSLEER. Losses at the gene ends were 4 bases for V and 2 bases for J; bases not matched to a gene: 6. CDR3 length: 15 amino acids.

This chain links TRBV4-2 with TRBJ2-7; TRBD2 agrees at 11 bases. Germline-derived CDR1 and CDR2 are LGHNA and YNFKEQ. The CDR3 totals 19 residues. V lost 1 base and J lost 2; bases outside the gene matches: 13. The CDR3 sequence: CASSQGSLLAGGVTYEQYF. CDR3 sequence (DNA): TGTGCCAGCAGCCAAGGGTCTCTTTTAGCGGGGGGGGTCACCTACGAGCAGTACTTC.

The rearrangement uses TRBV27 and TRBJ2-5, with 7 nucleotides matching TRBD2. The DNA matches TRBJ2-7 better at its end, which makes the J call doubtful. The CDR3 covers 13 residues. Germline CDR1 and CDR2: MNHEY and SMNVEV (reference sequence). CDR3 coding DNA: TGTGCCAGCAGCCGACTAGCCAACTACGAGCAGTACTTC. This encodes CASSRLANYEQYF.

V and J are TRBV10-3 and TRBJ2-4, with D tentatively TRBD1 (6 bases). Trimming stripped 10 bases from V and 5 bases from J, with 15 bases between. CDR3 size: 13 residues. CDR1 and CDR2 (germline): ENHRY, SYGVKD. CDR3 sequence (DNA): TGTGCCACTACAGGGCATGAGCAAAACATTCAGTACTTC. Encoded protein: CATTGHEQNIQYF.

This chain joins TRBV7-2 and TRBJ1-6; D is uncertain. The CDR3 contains 13 residues. V was cut by 2 bases and J by 7 bases, with 6 bases left in between. Germline lookup yields CDR1 SGHTA and CDR2 FQGNSA. This CDR3 is CASSLLGNSPLHF. CDR3 DNA sequence: TGTGCCAGCAGCTTACTCGGGAATTCACCCCTCCACTTT.

There are a few counts of this clone. The chain couples TRBV5-4 to TRBJ2-3; 12 nucleotides line up with TRBD2. Germline V gene lookup returns CDR1 SGHNT and CDR2 YYREEE (reference sequence). The V segment lost 1 base and the J segment 2 bases; nucleotides outside the gene matches: 11. This CDR3 has 19 amino acids. Written as DNA, the CDR3 is TGTGCCAGCAGCTTGAGACTAGCGGGGGTCCCACCACTCACAGATACGCAGTATTTT. This translates into CASSLRLAGVPPLTDTQYF.

The gene calls are TRBV11-2 and TRBJ1-1; D perhaps matches TRBD1 (6 bases). The CDR3 has 15 residues. Deletions cut 4 bases from V and 5 bases from J, with 17 bases between. Germline values: CDR1 SGHAT, CDR2 FQNNGV. Here the CDR3 DNA reads TGTGCCAGCAGCTCCCTACAGGGAGTAAGGACTGAAGCTTTCTTT. This codes for CASSSLQGVRTEAFF.

The rearrangement uses TRBV29-1 and TRBJ2-5; TRBD1 matches 7 bases. V shed 6 bases and J 5 bases; nucleotides not matched to a gene: 9. Germline loops: CDR1 SQVTM, CDR2 ANQGSEA. CDR3 size: 13 residues. CDR3 nucleotide sequence: TGCAGCGTCCCCTCGACAGGGTTGGAGACCCAGTACTTC. Protein sequence: CSVPSTGLETQYF.

This clone was seen just once. The chain links TRBV6-4 to TRBJ1-4; possibly TRBD1 for D (6 bases). From germline, CDR1 is MRHNA and CDR2 SNTAGT. The CDR3 loop spans 14 amino acids. The germline V and J ends were trimmed by 5 bases and 8 bases, with 15 bases remaining between them. DNA for the CDR3: TGTGCCAGCAGTCAAAACGATGGGGGCGAAAAACTGTTTTTT. Translated: CASSQNDGGEKLFF.

CDR3 in amino acids: CASSLKGQPGRIYF. The CDR3, as DNA: TGCGCCAGCAGCCTAAAGGGACAGCCGGGAAGAATATATTTT. V usage is TRBV4-1 and J usage is TRBJ1-3; 7 bases are a match to TRBD1. J lost 13 bases, V lost 4 bases, and 13 bases had no gene match. Germline lookup yields CDR1 MGHRA and CDR2 YSYEKL. The CDR3 loop spans 14 amino acids.

This clone was counted only a few times. The chain combines TRBV28 with TRBJ1-6, with TRBD1 matching 8 bases. V was clipped by 6 bases and J by 3 bases; unmatched bases: 22. This CDR3 spans 21 amino acids. Germline V gene sequence: CDR1 MDHEN, CDR2 SYDVKM. The CDR3 spells CASSLPPGGQEGGFYNSPLHF. As DNA, the CDR3 is TGTGCCAGCAGCCTTCCTCCAGGGGGACAGGAAGGTGGGTTCTATAATTCACCCCTCCACTTT.